These 2 T cell receptor beta chains were all obtained from the same sample, sequenced in a study of blood T cells in healthy people across ages. A sample-barcoded 5' primer and a J-beta primer mix were used in a second PCR of about 7 to 12 cycles. TCRdb independently ran MiXCR on the 5' RACE reads; one entry per CDR3 protein. The repertoire holds under 1,000,000 distinct CDR3 sequences, with about 45% as singletons. Source material: blood. The receptors come from an older man in good health.

At least ten counts were recorded for this clonotype. J is TRBJ2-5 and V is TRBV27; tentatively, D is TRBD2 (6 bases). Germline V CDR1 and CDR2: MNHEY, SMNVEV (reference sequence). Trimming took 7 bases from V and 8 from J, leaving 20 bases between them. There are 14 residues in the CDR3. CDR3 region: CASTPGRGYGTQYF. The CDR3 DNA reads as TGTGCCAGCACCCCGGGACGGGGGTACGGTACCCAGTACTTC.

This clonotype was seen only a few times. The CDR3 region is CASSFNQEPQYF. CDR3 nucleotides: TGTGCCAGCAGCTTCAATCAGGAGCCACAGTACTTC. V gene TRBV7-2 combines with J gene TRBJ2-5; D remains ambiguous. The V end lost 3 bases, the J end lost 11 bases, and 13 bases lay between the germline ends. This CDR3 has 12 residues. In germline, CDR1 is SGHTA, CDR2 FQGNSA. Based on the CDR3 plus reference TRBV7-2 and TRBJ2-5, the full variable domain is GAGVSQSPSNKVTEKGKDVELRCDPISGHTALYWYRQSLGQGLEFLIYFQGNSAPDKSGLPSDRFSAERTGGSVSTLTIQRTQQEDSAVYLCASSFNQEPQYFGPGTRLLVL.